This T cell receptor (beta chain) comes out of a study of T cells in Graves' hyperthyroidism and ophthalmopathy. CDR1 and CDR2 (germline): SQVTM, ANQGSEA. The CDR3 totals 15 residues. With 5 bases clipped from V and 2 bases from J, the junction kept 11 bases outside the gene matches. This clonotype appeared many times. Researchers amplified the TCR beta CDR3 regions from RNA transcripts. A set of HTBI primers served as the primers for a first-round RT-PCR of the TCR CDR3. TCRdb used MiXCR to reprocess the multiplex PCR reads, holding one entry per CDR3 protein. The sample lists around 420,000 distinct CDR3 sequences, roughly 14% occurring once.

The rearrangement links TRBV29-1 to TRBJ1-1, with 7 bases lining up with TRBD1. The specimen sequenced was blood. The source is a woman aged 18-30 years with Graves' hyperthyroidism. The CDR3 DNA reads as TGCAGCGTTCAGGAGAAGAGGGGGCTAAACACTGAAGCTTTCTTT. Protein: CSVQEKRGLNTEAFF.